Reported below is one TCR beta chain. Original handling: For nucleated cells, counts were estimated from reference gene primer amplification. Clones were read by immunoSEQ multiplex PCR, and TCRdb kept only the in-frame ones, dropping some. V and J calls and clone size are as listed in that table; D and trimming were resolved from the DNA. This sample carries about 88,000 clones, more than 85% of them seen once, and the ten largest clones take approximately 1.6%. The data derive from a study of blood T cell repertoires in COVID-19. In the study overall: The samples span acute and convalescent COVID-19 from the United States, Italy and Spain. Sources were T cells, B-cell-depleted T cells, or PBMCs; the material itself was cDNA or gDNA.

The sequenced sample consisted of peripheral blood. The receptor's source is a man in his 60s with acute or convalescent COVID-19.

The CDR3 loop is CASSSSWGRGNTIYF. The CDR3 region has the DNA TGTGCCAGCAGTTCCTCTTGGGGGCGTGGAAACACCATATATTTT. The V gene is TRBV6-5, the J gene TRBJ1-3; D may be TRBD1 (6 bases). The CDR3 sequence is 15 residues long. Deletions cut 4 bases from V and 3 bases from J, with 13 bases between. Germline assignment: CDR1 MNHEY and CDR2 SVGAGI.